The clone carrying this T cell receptor (beta chain) was seen ten or more times. Its cognate antigen is unknown. The sample belongs to a study of T cells in Graves' hyperthyroidism and ophthalmopathy. Study observations and caveats: Most thyroid clonotypes that were expanded above 0.001 also turned up in blood. Ophthalmopathy, which appeared later, was predicted by the model a median around 6 months before onset.

Looked up from germline, CDR1 is SGDLS and CDR2 is YYNGEE. The J segment lost 3 bases and the V segment lost 3 bases, leaving 3 bases of the junction unmatched. The CDR3 is 14 amino acids. From RNA transcripts, TCR beta CDR3 regions were amplified. The HTBI primer set drove a first-round RT-PCR of the TCR CDR3. TCRdb re-called the multiplex PCR reads through MiXCR, storing one row per CDR3 protein. The sample yields hundreds of thousands of distinct CDR3 sequences, 13% to 15% seen once. The receptor's source is a woman between 50 and 59 years old with Graves' ophthalmopathy. The sequencing input was blood. This rearrangement joins TRBV9 to TRBJ1-1; 9 positions agree with TRBD1. As DNA, the CDR3 is TGTGCCAGCAGCGCGACAGGGGGAGACACTGAAGCTTTCTTT. Translating gives CASSATGGDTEAFF.